Following are 4 T cell receptor beta chains from one sample sequenced in a study of early T cells in non-severe SARS-CoV-2 infection. TCRdb fed the 5' RACE reads into MiXCR, producing one record per CDR3 protein. The table includes approximately 45,000 distinct CDR3 sequences, roughly 6.6% detected once. Input material: whole blood. These receptors were taken from an adult who was a healthcare worker with PCR-confirmed SARS-CoV-2 infection or an uninfected control (not recorded which).

In this sample, this clonotype turned up many times. The chain carries TRBV20-1 and TRBJ2-7; 10 bases are shared with TRBD1. V was clipped by 3 bases and J by 3 bases; unmatched bases: 5. The CDR3 consists of 14 residues. Germline values: CDR1 DFQATT, CDR2 SNEGSKA (reference sequence). CDR3 coding DNA: TGCAGTGCTAGCGCCGGGACAGGGGACTACGAGCAGTACTTC. It is translated as CSASAGTGDYEQYF.

The table lists this clonotype with many counts. The genes are TRBV12-3 or TRBV12-4 and TRBJ1-2; perhaps TRBD1 as D (6 bases). V was cut by 3 bases and J by 9 bases, with 14 bases left in between. The CDR3 is made up of 13 amino acids. The CDR3 loop reads CASSFSTGRSYTF. CDR3 sequence (DNA): TGTGCCAGCAGTTTTTCGACAGGAAGGAGCTACACCTTC.

The genes are TRBV12-3 or TRBV12-4 and TRBJ1-1, with TRBD1 identical over 10 bases. V was pared by 5 bases and J by 0 bases, with 9 bases of the junction left unmatched. The CDR3 consists of 17 residues. Written as DNA, the CDR3 is TGTGCCAGCAGTCCGCGACAGGGGGCCGGGATGAACACTGAAGCTTTCTTT. Encoded protein: CASSPRQGAGMNTEAFF.

V is TRBV7-9 and J is TRBJ1-6, with a tentative D call TRBD1 (6 bases). CDR1 SEHNR and CDR2 FQNEAQ come from the germline V gene (reference sequence). This CDR3 is 14 amino acids long. With 4 bases removed from V and 10 bases from J, the gap between germline ends came to 14 bases. The CDR3 protein is CASSYSTGFSPLHF. The CDR3 nucleotides are TGTGCCAGCAGCTACTCGACAGGATTCTCACCCCTCCACTTT.